The subject of this entry is one T cell receptor beta chain. The antigen remains undetermined. This entry is derived from a study of Ad26.COV2.S vaccination and SARS-CoV-2 variants. Study-wide results and caveats: An underestimation of total T cell responses may have resulted from the TCR breadth and depth analyses. Substantial post-vaccination breadth of spike-specific CD8+ and CD4+ T cell responses was reported. Non-spike TCR breadth showed similarity between vaccine and placebo recipients.

Germline CDR1 and CDR2: SGHTA and FQGTGA. With 5 bases removed from V and 7 bases from J, the gap between germline ends came to 17 bases. This CDR3 has 14 residues. Clones were sequenced by immunoSEQ multiplex PCR, and TCRdb holds only the in-frame ones, with some missing. The data contain some 190,000 clones, around 88% of them singletons. The V call is TRBV7-3, the J call TRBJ1-2, with TRBD1 as a possible D gene (6 bases). The TCR was taken from a human donor who had recovered from COVID-19. This material consisted of peripheral blood, taken after recovery from COVID-19. This CDR3 is CASSPEGGLVGYTF. As DNA, the CDR3 is TGTGCCAGCAGCCCGGAGGGGGGGCTTGTTGGCTACACCTTC. Together with reference TRBV7-3 and TRBJ1-2, the CDR3 gives the full variable domain: GAGVSQTPSNKVTEKGKYVELRCDPISGHTALYWYRQSLGQGPEFLIYFQGTGAADDSGLPNDRFFAVRPEGSVSTLKIQRTERGDSAVYLCASSPEGGLVGYTFGSGTRLTVV.